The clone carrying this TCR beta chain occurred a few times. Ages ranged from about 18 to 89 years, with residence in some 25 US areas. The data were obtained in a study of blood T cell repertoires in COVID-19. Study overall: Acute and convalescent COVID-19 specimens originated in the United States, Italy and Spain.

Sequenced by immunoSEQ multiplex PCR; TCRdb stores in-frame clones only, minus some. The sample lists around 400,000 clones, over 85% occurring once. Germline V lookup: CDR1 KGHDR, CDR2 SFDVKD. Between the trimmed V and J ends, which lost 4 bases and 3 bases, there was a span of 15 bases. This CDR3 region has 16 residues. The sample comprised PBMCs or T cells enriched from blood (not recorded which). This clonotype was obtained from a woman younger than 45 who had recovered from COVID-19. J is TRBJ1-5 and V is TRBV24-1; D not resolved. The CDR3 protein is CATSDNRRGNNQPQHF. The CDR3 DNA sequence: TGTGCCACCAGTGACAACCGGAGAGGGAACAATCAGCCCCAGCATTTT.